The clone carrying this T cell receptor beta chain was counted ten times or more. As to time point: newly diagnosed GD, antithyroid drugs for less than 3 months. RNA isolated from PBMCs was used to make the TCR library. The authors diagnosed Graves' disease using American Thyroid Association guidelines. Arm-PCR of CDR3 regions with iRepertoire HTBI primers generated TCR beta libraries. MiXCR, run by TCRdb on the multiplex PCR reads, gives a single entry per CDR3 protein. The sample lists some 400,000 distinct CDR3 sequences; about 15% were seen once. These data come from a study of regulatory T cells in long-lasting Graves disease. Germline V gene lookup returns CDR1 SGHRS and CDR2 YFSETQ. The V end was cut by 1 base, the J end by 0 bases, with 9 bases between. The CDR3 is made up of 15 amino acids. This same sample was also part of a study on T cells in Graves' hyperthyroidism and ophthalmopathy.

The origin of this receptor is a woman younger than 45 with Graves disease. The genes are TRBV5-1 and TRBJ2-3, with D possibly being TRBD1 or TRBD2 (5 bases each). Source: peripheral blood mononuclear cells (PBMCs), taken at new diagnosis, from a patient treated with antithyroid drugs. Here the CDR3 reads CASSLQGGSTDTQYF. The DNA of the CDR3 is TGCGCCAGCAGCTTGCAGGGCGGGAGCACAGATACGCAGTATTTT.